Following are 30 T cell receptor beta chains from one sample sequenced in a study of blood T cell repertoires in COVID-19. This table comes from immunoSEQ multiplex PCR, and its TCRdb copy is limited to in-frame clones, with some not included. This sample has fewer than 400,000 clones, with roughly 86% found just once. Sequencing was performed on peripheral blood. Receptors originate from a human donor in a cohort sampled during active COVID-19.

The chain carries TRBV5-1 and TRBJ2-1; D might be TRBD2 (5 bases). Looked up from germline, CDR1 is SGHRS and CDR2 is YFSETQ. CDR3 size: 13 residues. The V end was cut by 2 bases, the J end by 9 bases, with 12 bases between. CDR3 sequence (DNA): TGCGCCAGCAGCTTTAGGAGGTCGGGTGAGCAGTTCTTC. This gives the protein CASSFRRSGEQFF.

This clone was found a few times. The rearrangement links TRBV19 to TRBJ1-6; D is undetermined. V dropped 4 bases and J dropped 10 bases, with 20 bases sitting between them. CDR3 length: 16 residues. Germline CDR1 LNHDA, CDR2 SQIVND (reference sequence). CDR3 nucleotides: TGTGCCAGTAGTACCTGGAGCCCAATCACGGGGTCACCCCTCCACTTT. Protein sequence: CASSTWSPITGSPLHF.

The V and J genes are TRBV6-5 and TRBJ2-2, with TRBD2 as a possible D gene (6 bases). V gave up 7 bases and J gave up 8 bases, with 11 bases separating them. Germline CDR1 is MNHEY and CDR2 is SVGAGI. The CDR3 extends over 12 amino acids. The CDR3 protein is CASTTGGGELFF. In DNA form, the CDR3 reads TGTGCCAGCACTACCGGGGGTGGGGAGCTGTTTTTT.

This clone was counted a few times. The chain has TRBV30 and TRBJ1-6; the match to TRBD1 covers 9 bases. The J segment lost 7 bases and the V segment lost 2 bases, leaving 6 bases of the junction unmatched. The CDR3 runs 15 residues. Germline CDR1 and CDR2: GTSNPN and SVGIG (reference sequence). The CDR3 DNA reads TGTGCCTGGAGTACAGGGGGCGGTGAGAATTCACCCCTCCACTTT. Translation: CAWSTGGGENSPLHF.

The V gene is TRBV27, the J gene TRBJ1-1; maybe TRBD1 (6 bases). V lost 6 bases and J 8 bases, leaving 13 bases between the germline ends. The CDR3 is made up of 12 amino acids. The germline CDR1 and CDR2 sequences are MNHEY and SMNVEV (reference sequence). The CDR3 protein is CASSYARGEAFF. Here the CDR3 DNA reads TGTGCCAGCAGCTACGCGAGGGGGGAAGCTTTCTTT.

This clone was seen more than once but under ten times. The chain has TRBV11-2 and TRBJ1-2; 7 nucleotides agree with TRBD1. This CDR3 spans 16 amino acids. Trimming at V came to 5 bases and at J to 0 bases, leaving 9 bases not matched to a gene. Germline CDR1 SGHAT, CDR2 FQNNGV. CDR3 sequence (DNA): TGTGCCAGCAGCACCAGGGGGGCGTGGGCTAACTATGGCTACACCTTC. Protein product: CASSTRGAWANYGYTF.

The J gene is TRBJ2-7, the V gene TRBV14, with 7 positions matching TRBD1. CDR1 and CDR2 (germline): SGHDN, FVKESK. The CDR3 covers 15 residues. V was pared by 4 bases and J by 2 bases, with 8 bases of the junction left unmatched. CDR3 loop: CASSPGVRGTYEQYF. The CDR3, as DNA: TGTGCCAGCAGCCCAGGGGTCAGGGGGACCTACGAGCAGTACTTC.

DNA for the CDR3: TGCAGTGCTAGTGGAAGGACAACACTCTACGAGCAGTACTTC. Its protein is CSASGRTTLYEQYF. The chain is built from TRBV20-1 and TRBJ2-7, with D possibly being TRBD1 (5 bases). Trimming took off 3 bases at V and 3 bases at J, with 15 bases between the two ends. Per germline, CDR1 DFQATT and CDR2 SNEGSKA (reference sequence). This CDR3 region has 14 residues.

The chain is built from TRBV5-1 and TRBJ1-4, with 7 bases identical to TRBD1. In germline, CDR1 is SGHRS, CDR2 YFSETQ. V lost 0 bases and J lost 5; bases outside the gene matches: 7. The CDR3 is made up of 16 amino acids. The CDR3 here is CASSLAVRTGNEKLFF. The CDR3 bases are TGCGCCAGCAGCTTGGCCGTCAGGACAGGCAATGAAAAACTGTTTTTT.

The rearrangement uses TRBV19 and TRBJ1-2; D call uncertain. This CDR3 contains 14 residues. Germline CDR1 reads LNHDA; CDR2 reads SQIVND (reference sequence). V dropped 3 bases and J dropped 0 bases, with 8 bases sitting between them. The CDR3 DNA reads as TGTGCCAGTAGTATTCAGATTACTAACTATGGCTACACCTTC. It specifies CASSIQITNYGYTF.

This clone was observed a single time. The chain joins TRBV6-5 to TRBJ1-6; 11 bases align to TRBD1. Germline CDR1 MNHEY, CDR2 SVGAGI. This CDR3 is built from 14 residues. V gave up 6 bases and J gave up 9 bases; unmatched junction bases: 4. CDR3 coding DNA: TGTGCCAGCAGCACGGGACAGGGGGTTTCACCCCTCCACTTT. It encodes CASSTGQGVSPLHF.

The V call is TRBV5-4, the J call TRBJ2-1; 8 bases map to TRBD2. The CDR3 consists of 14 residues. The V segment lost 2 bases and the J segment 8 bases; nucleotides outside the gene matches: 6. CDR1 is SGHNT, CDR2 YYREEE, per germline (reference sequence). CDR3 protein: CASSFGSGGYEQFF. The CDR3 nucleotides are TGTGCCAGCAGCTTTGGGAGCGGGGGCTATGAGCAGTTCTTC.

This sequence joins TRBV18 and TRBJ2-7, with 12 nucleotides matching TRBD1. The trim removed 1 base at V and 11 bases at J, leaving 9 bases unmatched. Germline V gene sequence: CDR1 KGHSH, CDR2 LQKENI. The CDR3 runs 15 residues. The CDR3 spells CASSPQSGQGAQKYF. Written as DNA, the CDR3 is TGTGCCAGCTCACCACAGTCGGGACAGGGGGCACAGAAGTACTTC.

This clone was recorded once. The V gene is TRBV19, the J gene TRBJ1-6; 8 bases agree with TRBD1. J lost 6 bases, V lost 4 bases, and 8 bases had no gene match. CDR1 is LNHDA, CDR2 SQIVND, per germline (reference sequence). The CDR3 covers 16 residues. CDR3 sequence: CASSKGQGVGNSPLHF. For the CDR3, the DNA is TGTGCCAGTAGTAAAGGACAGGGCGTCGGTAATTCACCCCTCCACTTT. Looking up the rest from reference TRBV19 and TRBJ1-6 gives the full variable domain: DGGITQSPKYLFRKEGQNVTLSCEQNLNHDAMYWYRQDPGQGLRLIYYSQIVNDFQKGDIAEGYSVSREKKESFPLTVTSAQKNPTAFYLCASSKGQGVGNSPLHFGNGTRLTVT.

J is TRBJ2-7 and V is TRBV2; the match to TRBD1 covers 9 bases. The germline V gene encodes CDR1 SNHLY and CDR2 FYNNEI. This CDR3 is built from 11 residues. V lost 6 bases to trimming and J lost 6 bases; unmatched junction nucleotides: 0. The CDR3 nucleotides are TGTGCCAGCAGGACAGGGGGCGAGCAGTACTTC. It is translated as CASRTGGEQYF.

In its sample, this clone was seen a few times. The chain uses TRBV6-4 and TRBJ2-2; 7 positions agree with TRBD1. V dropped 2 bases and J dropped 7; count of bases not matched to a gene: 4. The germline V gene encodes CDR1 MRHNA and CDR2 SNTAGT. CDR3 length equals 14 residues. CDR3 protein: CASSDRGQNGELFF. CDR3 DNA: TGTGCCAGCAGTGACAGGGGGCAGAACGGGGAGCTGTTTTTT.

The rearrangement links TRBV28 to TRBJ1-2; weak D call: TRBD1 (6 bases). Germline V gene lookup returns CDR1 MDHEN and CDR2 SYDVKM. Deletions cut 5 bases from V and 8 bases from J, with 12 bases between. This CDR3 comprises 12 residues. CDR3 sequence: CASSTGLRGYTF. The CDR3 coding sequence is TGTGCCAGCAGTACAGGGTTGCGGGGCTACACCTTC.

The sample holds a few counts of this clone. The rearrangement links TRBV25-1 to TRBJ2-1; 8 nucleotides agree with TRBD2. The length of the CDR3 is 14 residues. V was pared by 2 bases and J by 8 bases, with 5 bases of the junction left unmatched. CDR1 MGHDK and CDR2 SYGVNS come from the germline V gene. In DNA, the CDR3 is TGTGCCAGCAGTGAAAGCGGGAGTGGCGATGAGCAGTTCTTC. Its protein product is CASSESGSGDEQFF.

This clone was detected only a few times. The V call is TRBV6-2 or TRBV6-3, the J call TRBJ2-7; 12 bases line up with TRBD1. This CDR3 spans 15 amino acids. Germline CDR1 reads MNHEY; CDR2 reads SVGEGT. Germline trimming cut 5 bases from V and 5 bases from J; bases unmatched to any gene: 7. The CDR3 bases are TGTGCCAGCAGTGACCCGGGACAGGGGGCGCACGAGCAGTACTTC. It codes for CASSDPGQGAHEQYF.

The J gene is TRBJ2-5, the V gene TRBV6-5; TRBD2 agrees at 12 bases. Germline assignment: CDR1 MNHEY and CDR2 SVGAGI. J gave up 9 bases and V 7 bases, and 9 bases lay outside the gene matches. The CDR3 has 14 amino acids. CDR3 region: CASTERASGGAQYF. The DNA for the CDR3 is TGTGCCAGCACCGAACGGGCTAGCGGGGGGGCCCAGTACTTC.

The chain couples TRBV14 to TRBJ1-1; D is uncertain. The germline V and J ends were trimmed by 0 bases and 7 bases, with 9 bases remaining between them. CDR1 and CDR2 from the germline V gene are SGHDN and FVKESK. The CDR3 sequence is 13 residues long. The CDR3 here is CASSQDIDIEAFF. The CDR3 DNA reads TGTGCCAGCAGCCAAGATATAGATATTGAAGCTTTCTTT.

The rearrangement links TRBV30 to TRBJ2-5; D is undetermined. Germline V lookup: CDR1 GTSNPN, CDR2 SVGIG (reference sequence). V gave up 5 bases and J gave up 2 bases, with 12 bases separating them. This CDR3 has 13 residues. In nucleotides, the CDR3 is TGTGCCTGGTCCCGGAACTATCAAGAGACCCAGTACTTC. It specifies CAWSRNYQETQYF.

The J gene is TRBJ2-7, the V gene TRBV3-1 (or the pseudogene TRBV3-2); 11 bases align to TRBD1. Trimming cost V 1 base and J 6 bases; bases outside gene matches: 5. Germline values: CDR1 LGHDT, CDR2 YNNKEL (reference sequence). The CDR3 length is 15 residues. The CDR3 DNA reads as TGTGCCAGCAGCCAAGTATTAGGGACAGGGGGCGAGCAGTACTTC. As protein: CASSQVLGTGGEQYF.

This clone was observed a single time. J is TRBJ1-5 and V is TRBV15, with D tentatively TRBD1 (5 bases). The germline V and J ends were trimmed by 0 bases and 6 bases, with 12 bases remaining between them. In germline, CDR1 is LNHNV, CDR2 YYDKDF (reference sequence). The length of the CDR3 is 15 residues. The CDR3 DNA sequence: TGTGCCACCAGCAGAGACGCGGACATGTCTCAGCCCCAGCATTTT. This translates into CATSRDADMSQPQHF.

V is TRBV19 and J is TRBJ2-4, with 7 positions matching TRBD1. The CDR3 runs to 13 residues. The germline V gene has CDR1 LNHDA and CDR2 SQIVND (reference sequence). V was pared by 5 bases and J by 14 bases, with 12 bases of the junction left unmatched. CDR3: CASSSGGQTTEYF. DNA for the CDR3: TGTGCCAGTAGTTCAGGGGGACAGACCACTGAGTACTTC.

The chain joins TRBV9 to TRBJ1-4; 7 nucleotides align to TRBD1. The CDR3 contains 15 residues. The germline gives CDR1 SGDLS, CDR2 YYNGEE. Trimming cost V 4 bases and J 4 bases; bases outside gene matches: 7. In DNA form, the CDR3 reads TGTGCCAGCAGCCCCGAGACAGGGCTTAATGAAAAACTGTTTTTT. It translates to CASSPETGLNEKLFF.

This chain joins TRBV5-6 and TRBJ2-2, with 8 positions matching TRBD2. Germline V gene data show CDR1 as SGHDT and CDR2 as YYEEEE. This CDR3 region has 16 residues. V lost 0 bases to trimming and J lost 3 bases; unmatched junction nucleotides: 4. The CDR3 DNA is TGTGCCAGCAGCTTGGAGGCGGGAGGCTACACCGGGGAGCTGTTTTTT. It is translated as CASSLEAGGYTGELFF.

This chain connects TRBV6-5 to TRBJ2-1; tentatively, D is TRBD2 (5 bases). V lost 4 bases and J lost 9, with 16 bases in between. CDR3 length equals 14 residues. The germline V gene encodes CDR1 MNHEY and CDR2 SVGAGI. CDR3 in DNA: TGTGCCAGCAGTTGGGAGAACGCGGGCGTTGAGCAGTTCTTC. Protein product: CASSWENAGVEQFF.

The chain employs TRBV9 and TRBJ2-7; D might be TRBD1 (5 bases). The germline V gene has CDR1 SGDLS and CDR2 YYNGEE. Between the trimmed V and J ends, which lost 4 bases and 5 bases, there was a span of 16 bases. The CDR3 totals 14 residues. The CDR3 DNA reads TGTGCCAGCAGCCTCAGCTCAGACAGCCACGAGCAGTACTTC. Protein: CASSLSSDSHEQYF.

This chain joins TRBV5-6 and TRBJ2-1; 13 bases fit TRBD2. Germline CDR1 reads SGHDT; CDR2 reads YYEEEE. Trimming removed 0 bases from V and 8 bases from J; junction bases left unmatched: 8. The CDR3 totals 17 residues. CDR3 residues: CASSLVIGLAGADEQFF. The DNA for the CDR3 is TGTGCCAGCAGCTTGGTAATCGGACTAGCGGGGGCCGATGAGCAGTTCTTC.